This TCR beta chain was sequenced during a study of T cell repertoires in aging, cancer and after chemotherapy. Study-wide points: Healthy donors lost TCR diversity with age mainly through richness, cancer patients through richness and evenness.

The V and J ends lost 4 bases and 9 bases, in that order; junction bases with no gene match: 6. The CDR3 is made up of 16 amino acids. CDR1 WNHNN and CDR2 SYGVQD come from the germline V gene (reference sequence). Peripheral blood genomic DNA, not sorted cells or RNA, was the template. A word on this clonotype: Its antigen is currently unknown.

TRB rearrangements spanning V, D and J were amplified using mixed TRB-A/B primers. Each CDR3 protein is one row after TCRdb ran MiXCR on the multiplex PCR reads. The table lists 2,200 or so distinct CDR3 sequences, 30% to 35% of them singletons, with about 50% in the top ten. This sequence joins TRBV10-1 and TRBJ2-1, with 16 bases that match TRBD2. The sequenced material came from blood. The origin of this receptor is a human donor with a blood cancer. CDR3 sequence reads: CASSVGTSGGGGEQFF. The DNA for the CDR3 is TGCGCCAGCAGTGTCGGGACTAGCGGGGGGGGGGGTGAGCAGTTCTTC.